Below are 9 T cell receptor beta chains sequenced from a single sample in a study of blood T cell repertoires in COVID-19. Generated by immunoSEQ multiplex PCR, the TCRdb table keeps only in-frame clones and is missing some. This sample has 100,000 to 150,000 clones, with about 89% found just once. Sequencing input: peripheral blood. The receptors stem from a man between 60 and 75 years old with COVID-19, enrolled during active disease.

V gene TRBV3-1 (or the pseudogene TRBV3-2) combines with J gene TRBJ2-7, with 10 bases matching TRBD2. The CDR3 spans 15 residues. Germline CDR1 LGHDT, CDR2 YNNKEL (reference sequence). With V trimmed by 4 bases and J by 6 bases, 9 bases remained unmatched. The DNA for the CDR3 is TGTGCCAGCAGCCCTTTAACTAGCGGGGAGGGCGAGCAGTACTTC. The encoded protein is CASSPLTSGEGEQYF.

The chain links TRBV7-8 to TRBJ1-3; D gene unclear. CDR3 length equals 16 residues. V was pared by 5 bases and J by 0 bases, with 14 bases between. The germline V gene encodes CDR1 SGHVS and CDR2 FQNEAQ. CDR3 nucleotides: TGTGCCAGCAGCCCCCCTGGAGGCAGCTCTGGAAACACCATATATTTT. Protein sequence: CASSPPGGSSGNTIYF.

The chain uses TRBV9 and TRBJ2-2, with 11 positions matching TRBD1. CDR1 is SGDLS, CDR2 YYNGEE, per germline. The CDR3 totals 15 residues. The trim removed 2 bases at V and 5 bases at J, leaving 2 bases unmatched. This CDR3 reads CASSVDRGRTGELFF. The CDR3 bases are TGTGCCAGCAGCGTGGACAGGGGGCGGACCGGGGAGCTGTTTTTT.

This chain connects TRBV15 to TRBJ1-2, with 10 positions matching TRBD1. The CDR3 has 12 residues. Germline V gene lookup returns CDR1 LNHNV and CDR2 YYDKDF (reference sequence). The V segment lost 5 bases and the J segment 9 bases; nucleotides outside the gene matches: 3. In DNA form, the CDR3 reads TGTGCCACCAGCGGGGGACAGGGGAGCTACACCTTC. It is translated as CATSGGQGSYTF.

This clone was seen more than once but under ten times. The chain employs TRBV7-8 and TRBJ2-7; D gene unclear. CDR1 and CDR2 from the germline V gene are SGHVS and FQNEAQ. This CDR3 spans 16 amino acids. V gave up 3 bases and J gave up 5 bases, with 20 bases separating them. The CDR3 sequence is CASSLPRRYNLNEQYF. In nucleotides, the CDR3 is TGTGCCAGCAGCTTGCCTAGAAGGTACAACCTTAACGAGCAGTACTTC. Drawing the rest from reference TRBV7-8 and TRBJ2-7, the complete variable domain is GAGVSQSPRYKVAKRGQDVALRCDPISGHVSLFWYQQALGQGPEFLTYFQNEAQLDKSGLPSDRFFAERPEGSVSTLKIQRTQQEDSAVYLCASSLPRRYNLNEQYFGPGTRLTVT.

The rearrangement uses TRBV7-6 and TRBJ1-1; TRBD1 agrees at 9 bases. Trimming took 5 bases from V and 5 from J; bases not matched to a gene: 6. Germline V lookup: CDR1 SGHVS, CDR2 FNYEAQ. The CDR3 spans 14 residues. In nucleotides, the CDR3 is TGTGCCAGCAGCACCGGACAGGGGAAAACTGAAGCTTTCTTT. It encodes CASSTGQGKTEAFF.

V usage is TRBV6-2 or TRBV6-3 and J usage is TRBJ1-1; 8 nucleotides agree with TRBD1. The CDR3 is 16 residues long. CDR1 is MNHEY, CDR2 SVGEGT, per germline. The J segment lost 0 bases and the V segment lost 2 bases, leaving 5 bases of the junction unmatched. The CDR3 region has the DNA TGTGCCAGCAGTTACGTGACAGGGGAATTGAACACTGAAGCTTTCTTT. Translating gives CASSYVTGELNTEAFF.

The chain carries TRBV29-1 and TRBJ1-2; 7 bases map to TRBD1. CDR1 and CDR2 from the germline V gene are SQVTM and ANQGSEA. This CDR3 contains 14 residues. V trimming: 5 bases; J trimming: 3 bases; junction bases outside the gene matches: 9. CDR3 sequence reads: CSVTSTGEYYGYTF. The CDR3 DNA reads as TGCAGCGTTACATCAACAGGGGAATACTATGGCTACACCTTC.

The CDR3 is CASSLQGLNEKLFF. CDR3 sequence (DNA): TGTGCCAGCAGCTTGCAGGGACTAAATGAAAAACTGTTTTTT. The V gene is TRBV5-6, the J gene TRBJ1-4, with D possibly TRBD1 on 5 matching bases. CDR3 size: 14 residues. Between the trimmed V and J ends, which lost 1 base and 5 bases, there was a span of 9 bases. Per the germline V gene, CDR1 is SGHDT and CDR2 is YYEEEE.